Listed below are T cell receptor beta chains from one sample, sequenced in a study of siplizumab effects on memory and regulatory T cells. Method: immunoSEQ multiplex PCR; TCRdb's copy keeps in-frame clones and lacks some. The table records about 100,000 clones, about nine tenths of them present only once. Material for sequencing was non-Treg CD4+ T cells sorted from blood. All receptors come from a human donor in good health. Each CDR3 is given with its conserved first and last residue. D genes are given only for firm matches. Rows may omit the clone size; those that give it use once, few, many or a size class.

TRBJ1-3,TRBV6-1,-,-,CASSEISGNTIYF,TGTGCCAGCAGTGAGATTTCTGGAAACACCATATATTTT
TRBJ1-1,TRBV30,-,-,CAWSVGIKNTEAFF,TGTGCCTGGAGTGTAGGAATAAAGAACACTGAAGCTTTCTTT
TRBJ2-5,TRBV6-1,once,-,CASSEERVTQYF,TGTGCCAGCAGTGAAGAGAGAGTAACCCAGTACTTC
TRBJ2-3,TRBV2,-,-,CASSELGQTTDTQYF,TGTGCCAGCAGTGAACTAGGACAAACCACAGATACGCAGTATTTT
TRBJ2-7,TRBV19,once,TRBD1,CASSDRDSIYEQYF,TGTGCCAGTAGTGACCGGGACAGTATCTACGAGCAGTACTTC
TRBJ2-2,TRBV7-3,once,-,CASSYGQSGELFF,TGTGCCAGCAGCTACGGACAGTCCGGGGAGCTGTTTTTT
TRBJ2-6,TRBV13,-,-,CASTFRAGANVLTF,TGTGCCAGCACGTTCCGGGCTGGGGCCAACGTCCTGACTTTC
TRBJ2-6,TRBV14,-,TRBD1,CASSQRVRDRAYSGANVLTF,TGTGCCAGCAGCCAAAGAGTGAGGGACAGGGCCTACTCTGGGGCCAACGTCCTGACTTTC
TRBJ1-4,TRBV30,-,-,CAWRRDRMRATNEKLFF,TGTGCCTGGAGGCGAGACAGGATGCGGGCAACTAATGAAAAACTGTTTTTT
TRBJ2-5,TRBV19,-,-,CASSSPGPETQYF,TGTGCCAGTAGCTCCCCAGGGCCAGAGACCCAGTACTTC
TRBJ1-1,TRBV5-1,-,TRBD1,CASSPGTGGSEAFF,TGCGCCAGCAGCCCGGGGACAGGGGGTTCTGAAGCTTTCTTT
TRBJ2-7,TRBV5-5,-,TRBD1,CASSSQTGDTYEQYF,TGTGCCAGCAGCTCGCAGACAGGGGACACCTACGAGCAGTACTTC
TRBJ2-3,TRBV15,-,-,CATIWTGLNTDTQYF,TGTGCCACCATCTGGACGGGACTTAACACAGATACGCAGTATTTT
TRBJ1-1,TRBV12-5,-,-,CASALPDNTEAFF,TGTGCTAGTGCCCTCCCGGACAACACTGAAGCTTTCTTT
TRBJ2-1,TRBV4-2,-,TRBD2,CASSYPGGGRAGNEQFF,TGTGCCAGCAGTTATCCCGGCGGAGGGAGGGCGGGTAATGAGCAGTTCTTC
TRBJ1-3,TRBV5-4,-,-,CASSSMVGPSGNTIYF,TGTGCCAGCAGCTCGATGGTGGGGCCCTCTGGAAACACCATATATTTT
TRBJ1-5,TRBV7-2,-,TRBD1,CASSLAGRGSQPQHF,TGTGCCAGCAGCTTAGCGGGCAGGGGGAGTCAGCCCCAGCATTTT
TRBJ1-1,TRBV6-1,-,-,CASSESFNSEAFF,TGTGCCAGCAGTGAAAGTTTTAACTCTGAAGCTTTCTTT
TRBJ1-4,TRBV7-9,-,-,CASSSQGPNEKLFF,TGTGCCAGCAGCTCACAGGGTCCTAATGAAAAACTGTTTTTT
TRBJ1-5,TRBV2,-,-,CASSGQGIQPQHF,TGTGCCAGCAGTGGTCAGGGAATTCAGCCCCAGCATTTT
TRBJ2-1,TRBV18,-,-,CASSPRPGSRPDNEQFF,TGTGCCAGCTCACCCCGGCCCGGGAGCCGACCAGACAATGAGCAGTTCTTC
TRBJ2-2,TRBV9,-,TRBD1,CASTKDGQGGTGELFF,TGTGCCAGCACCAAGGATGGACAGGGTGGCACCGGGGAGCTGTTTTTT
TRBJ1-1,TRBV21-1,-,-,CASITKRARSVFF,TGTGCCAGCATCACAAAGAGGGCCCGGAGCGTCTTCTTT
TRBJ2-7,TRBV4-3,-,-,CASSQEARGSYEQYF,TGCGCCAGCAGCCAAGAAGCAAGGGGCTCCTACGAGCAGTACTTC
TRBJ1-3,TRBV27,-,TRBD1,CASSTGGAGNTIYF,TGTGCCAGCAGTACAGGGGGCGCCGGAAACACCATATATTTT
TRBJ1-2,TRBV25-1,-,-,CASSDAGNYGYTF,TGTGCCAGCAGTGACGCGGGCAACTATGGCTACACCTTC
TRBJ2-2,TRBV7-9,-,TRBD2,CAHAWASGAPSTGELFF,TGTGCTCATGCCTGGGCTAGCGGGGCCCCGAGCACCGGGGAGCTGTTTTTT
TRBJ2-2,TRBV27,-,TRBD2,CASRQAGAATGELFF,TGTGCCAGCAGGCAAGCGGGAGCAGCCACCGGGGAGCTGTTTTTT
TRBJ2-7,TRBV30,-,-,CAWSVSLYEQYF,TGTGCCTGGAGTGTAAGTCTCTACGAGCAGTACTTC
TRBJ2-1,TRBV7-8,-,TRBD2,CASSFLPGLAGVWEQFF,TGTGCCAGCAGCTTCCTGCCGGGACTAGCGGGAGTATGGGAGCAGTTCTTC
TRBJ2-7,TRBV11-3,-,-,CASSLTGPPSEQYF,TGTGCCAGCAGCTTAACCGGACCGCCGAGCGAGCAGTACTTC
TRBJ1-1,TRBV18,-,-,CASSETVANTEAFF,TGTGCCAGCTCAGAGACGGTGGCGAACACTGAAGCTTTCTTT
TRBJ1-3,TRBV6-1,-,-,CASSELGSGNTIYF,TGTGCCAGCAGTGAATTAGGTTCTGGAAACACCATATATTTT
TRBJ2-3,TRBV5-5,once,-,CASNYRGGADTQYF,TGTGCCAGCAACTACCGAGGGGGGGCAGATACGCAGTATTTT
TRBJ2-7,TRBV9,-,-,CAKQRRINEQYF,TGTGCCAAACAACGCAGGATCAACGAGCAGTACTTC
TRBJ1-2,TRBV14,once,-,CASSQVGRSPLGYSYTF,TGTGCCAGCAGCCAAGTCGGCAGGTCCCCCCTTGGCTACAGCTACACCTTC
TRBJ2-3,TRBV7-7,-,-,CASSSAPRDTQYF,TGTGCTAGCAGCTCTGCCCCCCGAGATACGCAGTATTTT